Presented here are 32 T cell receptor beta chains from one specimen sequenced in a study of PD-L1 blockade in urothelial cancer. The time point is: pretreatment peripheral blood. The assay was immunoSEQ multiplex PCR, and TCRdb's table has in-frame clones only and misses some. This table holds under 95,000 clones, 65% to 85% found once. Sequences were derived from PBMCs, sampled around atezolizumab (anti-PD-L1) treatment. The receptors here all came from a woman between 65 and 79 years old with urothelial cancer.

This chain joins TRBV11-2 and TRBJ2-5; the D is unclear. There are 14 residues in the CDR3. Trimming stripped 1 base from V and 9 bases from J, with 15 bases between. Germline loops: CDR1 SGHAT, CDR2 FQNNGV. DNA for the CDR3: TGTGCCAGCAGCTTAGCTCGGTTTGTGGCGGCCCAGTACTTC. This codes for CASSLARFVAAQYF. Supplemented by reference TRBV11-2 and TRBJ2-5, the full variable domain reads EAGVAQSPRYKIIEKRQSVAFWCNPISGHATLYWYQQILGQGPKLLIQFQNNGVVDDSQLPKDRFSAERLKGVDSTLKIQPAKLEDSAVYLCASSLARFVAAQYFGPGTRLLVL.

The chain links TRBV21-1 to TRBJ2-5; the table calls TRBD1, which could not be checked here. TRBV21-1 is shown as a pseudogene. This CDR3 spans 18 amino acids. CDR3 bases: TGTGCCAGCAGCAAATTGCGTCGGACAGCCTGTACTCAAGAGACCCAGTACTTC. This translates into CASSKLRRTACTQETQYF.

Note on this clone: Other nucleotide sequences from this sample produce the same CDR3. The chain joins TRBV4-2 to TRBJ2-7; the match to TRBD1 covers 9 bases. The CDR3 covers 15 residues. CDR1 is LGHNA and CDR2 is YNFKEQ in the germline V gene. V was pared by 1 base and J by 4 bases, with 5 bases of the junction left unmatched. CDR3 coding DNA: TGTGCCAGCAGCCAAGGGTACAGGGGGCGGTACGAGCAGTACTTC. It is translated as CASSQGYRGRYEQYF.

This chain links TRBV2 with TRBJ1-4; TRBD1 matches 9 bases. The V segment lost 5 bases and the J segment 7 bases; nucleotides outside the gene matches: 11. The CDR3 spans 16 residues. Per germline, CDR1 SNHLY and CDR2 FYNNEI. CDR3: CASSPGTGRGVEKLFF. The DNA of the CDR3 is TGTGCCAGCAGTCCCGGGACAGGGCGCGGCGTTGAAAAACTGTTTTTT. Full variable domain (outside the CDR3, taken from reference TRBV2 and TRBJ1-4): EPEVTQTPSHQVTQMGQEVILRCVPISNHLYFYWYRQILGQKVEFLVSFYNNEISEKSEIFDDQFSVERPDGSNFTLKIRSTKLEDSAMYFCASSPGTGRGVEKLFFGSGTQLSVL.

The rearrangement joins TRBV5-1 to TRBJ1-1, with TRBD1 identical over 7 bases. This CDR3 contains 14 residues. CDR1 is SGHRS, CDR2 YFSETQ, per germline. V lost 4 bases and J lost 1; bases outside the gene matches: 4. CDR3 coding DNA: TGCGCCAGCAGCCCCGGACAGGAGAACACTGAAGCTTTCTTT. Translating it yields CASSPGQENTEAFF.

The genes are TRBV6-6 and TRBJ2-3; D not resolved. V lost 2 bases and J lost 4, with 4 bases in between. This CDR3 has 12 amino acids. CDR1 is MNHNY and CDR2 is SVGAGI in the germline V gene (reference sequence). CDR3: CASSYPADTQYF. The DNA for the CDR3 is TGTGCCAGCAGTTACCCGGCAGATACGCAGTATTTT.

The chain links TRBV14 to TRBJ2-7, with D perhaps matching TRBD1 (5 bases). The germline V gene has CDR1 SGHDN and CDR2 FVKESK. V lost 0 bases, J lost 7 bases, and 10 bases lay in between. The CDR3 has 13 residues. As DNA, the CDR3 is TGTGCCAGCAGCCAAGATACAGGCATGGAGCAGTACTTC. Translating gives CASSQDTGMEQYF.

The DNA of the CDR3 is TGTGCCAGCAGCAACTCCCGCCATGAGCAGTTCTTC. Its translation is CASSNSRHEQFF. This sequence joins TRBV7-9 and TRBJ2-1; no clear D. The CDR3 contains 12 residues. V lost 5 bases and J lost 8, with 10 bases in between. Germline V gene lookup returns CDR1 SEHNR and CDR2 FQNEAQ (reference sequence).

This clone was found many times. The chain recombines TRBV7-9 with TRBJ2-7; 7 positions match TRBD2. The germline V gene encodes CDR1 SEHNR and CDR2 FQNEAQ (reference sequence). Trimming took 5 bases from V and 7 from J; bases not matched to a gene: 8. CDR3 length equals 13 residues. CDR3 in amino acids: CASSQPGGSEQYF. CDR3 sequence (DNA): TGTGCCAGCAGCCAACCCGGGGGGAGTGAGCAGTACTTC.

Only a few counts were recorded for this clone. V usage is TRBV5-4 and J usage is TRBJ1-2, with TRBD1 matching over 10 bases. The CDR3 loop spans 13 amino acids. V trimming: 0 bases; J trimming: 7 bases; junction bases outside the gene matches: 0. The germline gives CDR1 SGHNT, CDR2 YYREEE (reference sequence). CDR3 residues: CASSLGQGAGYTF. The CDR3 DNA reads TGTGCCAGCAGCTTGGGACAGGGGGCTGGCTACACCTTC.

The genes are TRBV5-1 and TRBJ2-7; D remains unclear. This CDR3 spans 15 amino acids. The V gene's germline CDR1 is SGHRS and CDR2 YFSETQ. Trimming left V 2 bases short and J 4 bases short, with 16 bases between. CDR3 in DNA: TGCGCCAGCAGCTTAGGCGCCCCCGTCGGGTACGAGCAGTACTTC. The encoded protein is CASSLGAPVGYEQYF.

V gene TRBV5-1 combines with J gene TRBJ1-2, with a possible D match to TRBD1 (5 bases). Germline CDR1 and CDR2: SGHRS and YFSETQ. V lost 0 bases to trimming and J lost 8 bases, with 8 bases between them. The CDR3 extends over 12 amino acids. This CDR3 reads CASSLEGEGYTF. Here the CDR3 DNA reads TGCGCCAGCAGCTTGGAAGGGGAAGGCTACACCTTC.

The V call is TRBV18, the J call TRBJ2-1; the D is unclear. Looked up from germline, CDR1 is KGHSH and CDR2 is LQKENI. There are 18 residues in the CDR3. Deletions cut 2 bases from V and 0 bases from J, with 17 bases between. For the CDR3, the DNA is TGTGCCAGCTCACCAAGCCAAATGACGGAGAGCTCCTACAATGAGCAGTTCTTC. Encoded protein: CASSPSQMTESSYNEQFF. Drawing the rest from reference TRBV18 and TRBJ2-1, the complete variable domain is NAGVMQNPRHLVRRRGQEARLRCSPMKGHSHVYWYRQLPEEGLKFMVYLQKENIIDESGMPKERFSAEFPKEGPSILRIQQVVRGDSAAYFCASSPSQMTESSYNEQFFGPGTRLTVL.

This sequence joins TRBV5-4 and TRBJ2-7; D is undetermined. V was shortened by 4 bases and J by 0 bases, with 17 bases between the two germline ends. This CDR3 region has 16 residues. Germline CDR1 and CDR2: SGHNT and YYREEE (reference sequence). CDR3 sequence (DNA): TGTGCCAGCAGCCCAGAGTGGGCAGACCGCTCCTACGAGCAGTACTTC. Its protein is CASSPEWADRSYEQYF.

This clone showed up just once. The J gene is TRBJ2-3, the V gene TRBV29-1, with a weak D call TRBD2 (6 bases). V was clipped by 4 bases and J by 6 bases, with 35 bases between them. The CDR3 has 20 residues. Germline CDR1 and CDR2: SQVTM and ANQGSEA. The CDR3 sequence is CSVGLPWGASAYQAGDTQYF. CDR3 bases: TGCAGCGTTGGGCTCCCTTGGGGTGCTAGCGCCTATCAAGCTGGTGATACGCAGTATTTT.

The chain uses TRBV18 and TRBJ2-7; TRBD1 agrees at 10 bases. The CDR3 sequence is 17 residues long. In germline, CDR1 is KGHSH, CDR2 LQKENI. With 2 bases clipped from V and 5 bases from J, the junction kept 12 bases outside the gene matches. The CDR3 reads CASSPTRAGTGADEQYF. The DNA for the CDR3 is TGTGCCAGCTCACCAACGAGGGCCGGGACAGGGGCCGACGAGCAGTACTTC.

The chain has TRBV18 and TRBJ2-4, with TRBD2 matching over 7 bases. V was clipped by 2 bases and J by 8 bases; unmatched bases: 3. This CDR3 region has 13 residues. The germline CDR1 and CDR2 sequences are KGHSH and LQKENI. DNA for the CDR3: TGTGCCAGCTCACCAGGACTAGAGGACATTCAGTACTTC. It translates to CASSPGLEDIQYF.

This clone was counted only a few times. The chain uses TRBV28 and TRBJ1-5; TRBD1 matches 12 bases. V gave up 4 bases and J gave up 6 bases; unmatched junction bases: 4. Per the germline V gene, CDR1 is MDHEN and CDR2 is SYDVKM. The CDR3 extends over 15 amino acids. The CDR3 bases are TGTGCCAGCAGTTCCGGGACAGGGGGCTCTCAGCCCCAGCATTTT. Translating gives CASSSGTGGSQPQHF.

The chain recombines TRBV14 with TRBJ1-1, with a possible D match to TRBD1 (6 bases). CDR1 SGHDN and CDR2 FVKESK come from the germline V gene. This CDR3 contains 14 residues. V was trimmed by 3 bases and J by 5 bases, leaving 13 bases between them. The DNA of the CDR3 is TGTGCCAGCAGCCATCTACAGGGCTTGACTGAAGCTTTCTTT. Translated: CASSHLQGLTEAFF. The whole variable domain, remainder taken from reference TRBV14 and TRBJ1-1, is EAGVTQFPSHSVIEKGQTVTLRCDPISGHDNLYWYRRVMGKEIKFLLHFVKESKQDESGMPNNRFLAERTGGTYSTLKVQPAELEDSGVYFCASSHLQGLTEAFFGQGTRLTVV.

The chain employs TRBV9 and TRBJ2-7; 7 nucleotides match TRBD1. Germline V gives CDR1 SGDLS, CDR2 YYNGEE. The V segment lost 3 bases and the J segment 0 bases; nucleotides outside the gene matches: 6. CDR3 length equals 15 residues. Here the CDR3 DNA reads TGTGCCAGCAGCGCGGAGACAGGGCCCTCCTACGAGCAGTACTTC. Protein sequence: CASSAETGPSYEQYF. Based on the CDR3 plus reference TRBV9 and TRBJ2-7, the full variable domain is DSGVTQTPKHLITATGQRVTLRCSPRSGDLSVYWYQQSLDQGLQFLIQYYNGEERAKGNILERFSAQQFPDLHSELNLSSLELGDSALYFCASSAETGPSYEQYFGPGTRLTVT.

The V and J genes are TRBV5-1 and TRBJ2-7; D might be TRBD1 (7 bases). The CDR3 is 15 amino acids. V dropped 4 bases and J dropped 4 bases, with 18 bases sitting between them. Germline assignment: CDR1 SGHRS and CDR2 YFSETQ. The CDR3 sequence: CASSPRQGGGYEQYF. CDR3 bases: TGCGCCAGCAGCCCAAGACAGGGAGGCGGTTACGAGCAGTACTTC.

The rearrangement uses TRBV2 and TRBJ1-5; 9 bases fit TRBD1. The V gene's germline CDR1 is SNHLY and CDR2 FYNNEI. J was trimmed by 0 bases and V by 4 bases; bases with no gene match: 1. This CDR3 comprises 15 residues. Here the CDR3 reads CASSGTGDSNQPQHF. The CDR3, as DNA: TGTGCCAGCAGTGGGACAGGGGATAGCAATCAGCCCCAGCATTTT.

The genes are TRBV5-6 and TRBJ2-6; no clear D. This CDR3 has 17 amino acids. Germline V gene lookup returns CDR1 SGHDT and CDR2 YYEEEE. V lost 6 bases to trimming and J lost 0 bases, with 16 bases between them. CDR3: CASTILSLSSGANVLTF. CDR3 in DNA: TGTGCCAGCACCATTCTGAGTCTAAGCTCTGGGGCCAACGTCCTGACTTTC.

The rearrangement joins TRBV27 to TRBJ2-7; 9 bases line up with TRBD2. Looked up from germline, CDR1 is MNHEY and CDR2 is SMNVEV (reference sequence). V lost 0 bases, J lost 1 base, and 4 bases stayed unmatched. This CDR3 is built from 16 residues. DNA of the CDR3: TGTGCCAGCAGTTTATCGCCTAGCGGGATATCCTACGAGCAGTACTTC. Protein: CASSLSPSGISYEQYF.

The chain couples TRBV10-3 to TRBJ1-4; possible D gene TRBD1, 6 bases. Germline lookup yields CDR1 ENHRY and CDR2 SYGVKD. The ends were cut back, 2 bases at V and 0 bases at J, with 13 bases in the middle. The CDR3 totals 17 residues. The CDR3 here is CAISEQRGPATNEKLFF. CDR3 sequence (DNA): TGTGCCATCAGTGAGCAGCGGGGGCCCGCAACTAATGAAAAACTGTTTTTT.

The gene calls are TRBV29-1 and TRBJ2-7; D gene uncertain. The germline V and J ends were trimmed by 4 bases and 1 base, with 11 bases remaining between them. Germline CDR1 and CDR2: SQVTM and ANQGSEA. The CDR3 has 13 residues. The CDR3: CSVGLAQSYEQYF. The CDR3 DNA follows: TGCAGCGTTGGCCTCGCACAGTCCTACGAGCAGTACTTC.

This clone was detected a few times. This chain links TRBV6-6 with TRBJ1-6; D is possibly TRBD1 (6 bases). The CDR3 consists of 12 residues. Germline V gives CDR1 MNHNY, CDR2 SVGAGI (reference sequence). The V gene lost 8 bases and the J gene lost 11 bases, with 13 bases spanning the gap. The CDR3 spells CASGQGPAPLHF. CDR3 in DNA: TGTGCCAGCGGGCAGGGGCCAGCACCCCTCCACTTT.

The rearrangement joins TRBV18 to TRBJ2-7; D ambiguous. CDR3 length: 13 residues. Trimming cost V 3 bases and J 7 bases, with 13 bases left between them. Germline V lookup: CDR1 KGHSH, CDR2 LQKENI. The CDR3 reads CASSPLPTGEQYF. The CDR3 DNA reads TGTGCCAGCTCACCTCTCCCCACGGGTGAGCAGTACTTC. Combining the CDR3 with reference TRBV18 and TRBJ2-7 gives the whole variable domain NAGVMQNPRHLVRRRGQEARLRCSPMKGHSHVYWYRQLPEEGLKFMVYLQKENIIDESGMPKERFSAEFPKEGPSILRIQQVVRGDSAAYFCASSPLPTGEQYFGPGTRLTVT.

The CDR3 is CASSPGGITGNTIYF. The CDR3 DNA reads as TGTGCCAGCAGCCCAGGGGGCATTACTGGAAACACCATATATTTT. The chain recombines TRBV5-4 with TRBJ1-3; 8 positions agree with TRBD1. V dropped 4 bases and J dropped 2; count of bases not matched to a gene: 5. This CDR3 is 15 amino acids long. Germline CDR1 reads SGHNT; CDR2 reads YYREEE (reference sequence). Full variable domain (remainder filled in from reference TRBV5-4 and TRBJ1-3): ETGVTQSPTHLIKTRGQQVTLRCSSQSGHNTVSWYQQALGQGPQFIFQYYREEENGRGNFPPRFSGLQFPNYSSELNVNALELDDSALYLCASSPGGITGNTIYFGEGSWLTVV.

The chain combines TRBV30 with TRBJ2-1, with D tentatively TRBD1 (6 bases). The CDR3 loop spans 11 amino acids. Germline CDR1 is GTSNPN and CDR2 is SVGIG (reference sequence). The germline V and J ends were trimmed by 5 bases and 10 bases, with 12 bases remaining between them. The CDR3 here is CAWGTGREQFF. The CDR3 nucleotides read TGTGCCTGGGGTACAGGGCGCGAGCAGTTCTTC.

The chain joins TRBV9 to TRBJ1-1, with TRBD1 as a possible D gene (5 bases). The V end lost 3 bases, the J end lost 5 bases, and 14 bases lay between the germline ends. This CDR3 comprises 14 residues. The germline gives CDR1 SGDLS, CDR2 YYNGEE. The CDR3 reads CASSGRWGGTEAFF. Written as DNA, the CDR3 is TGTGCCAGCAGCGGAAGGTGGGGGGGGACTGAAGCTTTCTTT.

The chain has TRBV7-9 and TRBJ2-3, with 9 bases fitting TRBD2. Germline values: CDR1 SEHNR, CDR2 FQNEAQ (reference sequence). The CDR3 loop spans 17 amino acids. V dropped 5 bases and J dropped 2; count of bases not matched to a gene: 11. In DNA, the CDR3 is TGTGCCAGCAGCACAAGCCTGCTAGCGGGATTCACAGATACGCAGTATTTT. This sequence encodes CASSTSLLAGFTDTQYF.